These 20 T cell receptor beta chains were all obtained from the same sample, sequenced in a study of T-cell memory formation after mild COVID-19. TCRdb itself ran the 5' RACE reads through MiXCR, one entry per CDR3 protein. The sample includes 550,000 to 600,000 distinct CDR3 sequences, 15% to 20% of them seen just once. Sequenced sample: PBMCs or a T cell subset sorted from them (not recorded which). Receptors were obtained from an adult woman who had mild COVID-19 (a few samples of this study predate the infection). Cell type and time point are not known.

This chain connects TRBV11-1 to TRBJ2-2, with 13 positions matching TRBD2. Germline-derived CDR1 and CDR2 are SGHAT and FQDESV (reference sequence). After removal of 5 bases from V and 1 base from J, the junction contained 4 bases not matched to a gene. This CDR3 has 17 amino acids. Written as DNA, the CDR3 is TGTGCCAGCAGCGTCCGGACTAGCGGGAGGAACACCGGGGAGCTGTTTTTT. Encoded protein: CASSVRTSGRNTGELFF.

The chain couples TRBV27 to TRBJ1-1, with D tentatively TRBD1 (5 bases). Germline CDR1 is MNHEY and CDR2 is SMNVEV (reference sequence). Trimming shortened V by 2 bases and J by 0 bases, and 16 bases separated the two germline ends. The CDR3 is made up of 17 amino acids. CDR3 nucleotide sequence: TGTGCCAGCAGTTTACGAGGGGCGAGGCAAATGAACACTGAAGCTTTCTTT. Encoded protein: CASSLRGARQMNTEAFF.

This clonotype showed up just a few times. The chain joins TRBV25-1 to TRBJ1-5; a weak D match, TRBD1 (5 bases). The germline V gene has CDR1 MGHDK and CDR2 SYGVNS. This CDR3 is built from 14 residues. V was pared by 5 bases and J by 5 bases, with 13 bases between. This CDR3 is CASSPRGAYQPQHF. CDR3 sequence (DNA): TGTGCCAGCAGTCCCCGTGGGGCTTATCAGCCCCAGCATTTT.

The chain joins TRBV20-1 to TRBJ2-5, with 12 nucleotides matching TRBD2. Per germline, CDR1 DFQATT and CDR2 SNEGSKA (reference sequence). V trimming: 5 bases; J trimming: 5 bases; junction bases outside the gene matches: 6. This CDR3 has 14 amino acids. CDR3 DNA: TGCAGTGCTCGTGGACTAGCGGGGATGGAGACCCAGTACTTC. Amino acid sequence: CSARGLAGMETQYF.

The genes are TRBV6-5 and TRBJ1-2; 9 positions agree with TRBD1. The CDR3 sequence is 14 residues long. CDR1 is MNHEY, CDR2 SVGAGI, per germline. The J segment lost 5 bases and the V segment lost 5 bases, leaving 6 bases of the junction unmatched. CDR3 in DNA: TGTGCCAGCAGTGCCGACAGGGGGGAGTATGGCTACACCTTC. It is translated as CASSADRGEYGYTF.

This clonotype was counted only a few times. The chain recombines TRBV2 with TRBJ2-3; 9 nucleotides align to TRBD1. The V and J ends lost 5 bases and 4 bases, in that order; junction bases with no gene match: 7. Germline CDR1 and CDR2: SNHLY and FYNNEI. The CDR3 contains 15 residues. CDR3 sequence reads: CASSSGQGFADTQYF. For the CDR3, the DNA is TGTGCCAGCAGTTCGGGACAGGGTTTTGCAGATACGCAGTATTTT. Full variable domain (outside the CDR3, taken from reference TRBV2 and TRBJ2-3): EPEVTQTPSHQVTQMGQEVILRCVPISNHLYFYWYRQILGQKVEFLVSFYNNEISEKSEIFDDQFSVERPDGSNFTLKIRSTKLEDSAMYFCASSSGQGFADTQYFGPGTRLTVL.

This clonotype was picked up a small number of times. CDR3 sequence (DNA): TGTGCCAGCAGCTTGTCGGGGGAAGGTGAGCAGTTCTTC. Residues: CASSLSGEGEQFF. The rearrangement joins TRBV5-4 to TRBJ2-1; D may be TRBD2 (6 bases). Germline values: CDR1 SGHNT, CDR2 YYREEE (reference sequence). The CDR3 consists of 13 residues. V gave up 1 base and J gave up 9 bases, with 11 bases separating them.

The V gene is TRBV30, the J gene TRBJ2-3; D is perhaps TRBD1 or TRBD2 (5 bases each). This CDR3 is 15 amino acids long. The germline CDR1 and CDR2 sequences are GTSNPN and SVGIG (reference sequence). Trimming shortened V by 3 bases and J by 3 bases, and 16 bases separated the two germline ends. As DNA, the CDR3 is TGTGCCTGGAGCCAGGGACCCTTCACGACAGATACGCAGTATTTT. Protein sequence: CAWSQGPFTTDTQYF.

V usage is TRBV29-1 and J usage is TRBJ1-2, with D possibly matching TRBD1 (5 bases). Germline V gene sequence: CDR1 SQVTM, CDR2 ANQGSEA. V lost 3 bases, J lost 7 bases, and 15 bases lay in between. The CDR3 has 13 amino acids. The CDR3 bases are TGCAGCGTTGACGGCCAGGGAGGAGGTGGCTACACCTTC. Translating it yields CSVDGQGGGGYTF.

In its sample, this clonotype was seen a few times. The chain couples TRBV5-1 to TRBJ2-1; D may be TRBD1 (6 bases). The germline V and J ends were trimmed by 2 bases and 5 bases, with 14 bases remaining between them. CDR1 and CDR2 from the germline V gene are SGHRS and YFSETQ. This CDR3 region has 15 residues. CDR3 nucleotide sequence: TGCGCCAGCAGCTTAGGGGGAGTCCGTGACAATGAGCAGTTCTTC. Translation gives CASSLGGVRDNEQFF. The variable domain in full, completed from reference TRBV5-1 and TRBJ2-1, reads KAGVTQTPRYLIKTRGQQVTLSCSPISGHRSVSWYQQTPGQGLQFLFEYFSETQRNKGNFPGRFSGRQFSNSRSEMNVSTLELGDSALYLCASSLGGVRDNEQFFGPGTRLTVL.

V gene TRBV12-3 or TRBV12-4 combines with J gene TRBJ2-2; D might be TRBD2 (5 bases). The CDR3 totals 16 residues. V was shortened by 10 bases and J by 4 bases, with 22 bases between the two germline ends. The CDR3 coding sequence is TGTGCCAATACTGTACGGGGTCGTTCGGTCACCGGGGAGCTGTTTTTT. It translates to CANTVRGRSVTGELFF.

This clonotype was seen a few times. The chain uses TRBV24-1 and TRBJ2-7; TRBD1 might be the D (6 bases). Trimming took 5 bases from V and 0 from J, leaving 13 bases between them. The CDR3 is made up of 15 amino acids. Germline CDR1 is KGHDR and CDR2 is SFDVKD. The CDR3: CATSVGSQGSYEQYF. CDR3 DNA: TGTGCCACCAGTGTAGGTTCACAGGGCTCCTACGAGCAGTACTTC.

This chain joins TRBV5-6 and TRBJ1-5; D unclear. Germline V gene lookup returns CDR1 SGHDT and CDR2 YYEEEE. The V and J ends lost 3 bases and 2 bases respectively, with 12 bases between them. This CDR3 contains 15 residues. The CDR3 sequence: CASSSSGVGNQPQHF. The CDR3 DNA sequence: TGTGCCAGCAGCTCATCCGGTGTGGGCAATCAGCCCCAGCATTTT.

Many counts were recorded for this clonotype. CDR3 protein: CASSFAGGQDTQYF. The CDR3 DNA is TGTGCCAGCAGTTTCGCTGGAGGGCAAGATACGCAGTATTTT. The chain joins TRBV12-3 or TRBV12-4 to TRBJ2-3; D perhaps matches TRBD2 (6 bases). This CDR3 contains 14 residues. Trimming cost V 3 bases and J 5 bases, with 12 bases left between them.

CDR3 sequence: CASSQDGDIKRRNTEAFF. CDR3 DNA sequence: TGCGCCAGCAGCCAAGATGGGGACATAAAGCGGAGGAACACTGAAGCTTTCTTT. The rearrangement links TRBV4-1 to TRBJ1-1; TRBD1 might be the D (6 bases). Germline V gives CDR1 MGHRA, CDR2 YSYEKL. V was cut by 0 bases and J by 1 base, with 18 bases left in between. The CDR3 has 18 amino acids.

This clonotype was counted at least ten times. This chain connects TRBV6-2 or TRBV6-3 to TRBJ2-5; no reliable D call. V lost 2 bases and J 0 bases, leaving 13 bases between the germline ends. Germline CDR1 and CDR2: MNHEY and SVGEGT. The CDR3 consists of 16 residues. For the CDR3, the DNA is TGTGCCAGCAGTTACCATCGGTACCCGAACCAAGAGACCCAGTACTTC. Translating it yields CASSYHRYPNQETQYF.

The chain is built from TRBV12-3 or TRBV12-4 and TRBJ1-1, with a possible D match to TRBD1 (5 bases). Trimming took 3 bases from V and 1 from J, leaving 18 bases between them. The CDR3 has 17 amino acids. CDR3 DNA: TGTGCCAGCAGTTTTTACGTCGGGGGAGTAGGGAACACTGAAGCTTTCTTT. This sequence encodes CASSFYVGGVGNTEAFF.

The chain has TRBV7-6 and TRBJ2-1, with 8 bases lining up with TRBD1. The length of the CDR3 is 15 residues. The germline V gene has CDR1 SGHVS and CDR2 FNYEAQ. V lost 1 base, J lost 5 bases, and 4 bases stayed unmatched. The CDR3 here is CASSLVGQDNNEQFF. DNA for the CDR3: TGTGCCAGCAGCTTAGTGGGACAGGACAACAATGAGCAGTTCTTC.

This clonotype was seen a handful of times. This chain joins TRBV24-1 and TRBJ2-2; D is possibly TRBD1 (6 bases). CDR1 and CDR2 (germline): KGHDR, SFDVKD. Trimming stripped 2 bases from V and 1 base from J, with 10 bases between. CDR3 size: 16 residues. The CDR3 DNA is TGTGCCACCAGTGATTCTGAGACAGGGAACACCGGGGAGCTGTTTTTT. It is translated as CATSDSETGNTGELFF.

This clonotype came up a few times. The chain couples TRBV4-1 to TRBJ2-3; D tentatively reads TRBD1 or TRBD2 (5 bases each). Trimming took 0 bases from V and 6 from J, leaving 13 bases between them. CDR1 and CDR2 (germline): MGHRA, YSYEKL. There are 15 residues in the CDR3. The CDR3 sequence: CASSQDEGPRDTQYF. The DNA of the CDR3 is TGCGCCAGCAGCCAAGATGAGGGGCCCAGGGATACGCAGTATTTT.